A single sample gave rise to the 8 T cell receptor beta chains below, sequenced in a study of T cell clusters in autoimmune cytopenias. Multiplex touch-down PCR amplified TRB using TRB-A and TRB-B pools in one tube. TCRdb reprocessed the multiplex PCR reads and keeps a single row for each CDR3 protein, giving no DNA. The sample shows fewer than 6,000 distinct CDR3 sequences, and roughly a third sits with its ten largest clones. Each sample's input was approximately 270 ng genomic DNA, approximately 37,500 genome equivalents. A further study also used this sample, focusing on T cell repertoires in aging, cancer and after chemotherapy.

Material for sequencing was peripheral blood. These receptors were collected from a human donor in good health.

The chain couples TRBV6-1 to TRBJ1-2; the TCRdb call, TRBD1, lacks DNA for checking. CDR1 is MNHNS and CDR2 is SASEGT in the germline V gene. The CDR3 spans 15 residues. Here the CDR3 reads CASSEAGGRGGGYTF.

The chain couples TRBV5-5 to TRBJ1-1. The CDR3 contains 15 residues. Germline CDR1 SGHKS, CDR2 YYEKEE (reference sequence). CDR3 protein: CASSLEHRFAPAAFF. Full variable domain (outside the CDR3, taken from reference TRBV5-5 and TRBJ1-1): DAGVTQSPTHLIKTRGQQVTLRCSPISGHKSVSWYQQVLGQGPQFIFQYYEKEERGRGNFPDRFSARQFPNYSSELNVNALLLGDSALYLCASSLEHRFAPAAFFGQGTRLTVV.

The chain uses TRBV19 and TRBJ1-5; with no DNA, the TCRdb D assignment of TRBD1 cannot be verified. Germline V CDR1 and CDR2: LNHDA, SQIVND (reference sequence). This CDR3 spans 18 amino acids. The CDR3 sequence is CASSIVPGQRYSNQPQHF. The whole variable domain, filled in from reference TRBV19 and TRBJ1-5, reads DGGITQSPKYLFRKEGQNVTLSCEQNLNHDAMYWYRQDPGQGLRLIYYSQIVNDFQKGDIAEGYSVSREKKESFPLTVTSAQKNPTAFYLCASSIVPGQRYSNQPQHFGDGTRLSIL.

The rearrangement joins TRBV30 to TRBJ2-7; the D call of TRBD1 rests on TCRdb alone, since no DNA is present to check it. Per the germline V gene, CDR1 is GTSNPN and CDR2 is SVGIG (reference sequence). This CDR3 is built from 16 residues. The CDR3 protein is CAWSLPRTVRIYEQYF.

This clonotype is deemed medium-sized by its frequency. This chain joins TRBV6-5 and TRBJ2-7; with no DNA, the TCRdb D assignment of TRBD2 cannot be verified. The CDR3 loop spans 17 amino acids. CDR1 is MNHEY, CDR2 SVGAGI, per germline. CDR3: CASSYSTGGTLSYEQYF.

This rearrangement joins TRBV5-4 to TRBJ1-1; without DNA, the TCRdb call of TRBD1 cannot be checked. The CDR3 contains 15 residues. The germline V gene encodes CDR1 SGHNT and CDR2 YYREEE (reference sequence). This CDR3 is CASSLQQGAPTEAFF.

The rearrangement joins TRBV6-5 to TRBJ2-1; TCRdb picks TRBD2, but there is no DNA to check that call. The CDR3 length is 15 residues. Germline loops: CDR1 MNHEY, CDR2 SVGAGI. The CDR3 here is CASSYEAETYNEQFF.

V and J are TRBV18 and TRBJ2-2; checking the TCRdb D call of TRBD2 is not possible without DNA. The CDR3 covers 13 residues. Germline V lookup: CDR1 KGHSH, CDR2 LQKENI. The CDR3 region is CASSPEGAGELFF.